This is a list of T cell receptor beta chains from one sample in a study of T-cell memory formation after mild COVID-19. TCRdb called the 5' RACE reads again in MiXCR, with one record for every CDR3 protein. The sample consists of 350,000 to 500,000 distinct CDR3 sequences, more than 15% of them appearing once. The sequencing input was PBMCs or a T cell subset sorted from them (not recorded which). All receptors come from a man younger than 30 who had mild COVID-19 (a few samples of this study predate the infection). Cell type and time point are not known. The CDR3 runs from the conserved cysteine through the conserved F or W. The order of the fields is CDR3 protein, CDR3 DNA, V gene, D gene, J gene, clone size. A D gene is named only where the DNA matches it firmly. Expanded clones get a size class; other rows say once, few or many, or leave the size out.

CDR3: CASSEGSAGTQYF; DNA: TGTGCCAGCAGTGAGGGCAGCGCGGGGACCCAGTACTTC; V: TRBV2; D: -; J: TRBJ2-5; size: -
CDR3: CSARPDSLGGYTF; DNA: TGCAGTGCTAGGCCGGACAGCCTCGGGGGCTACACCTTC; V: TRBV20-1; D: -; J: TRBJ1-2; size: -
CDR3: CASSYEGQFYNSPLHF; DNA: TGTGCCAGCAGTTACGAGGGACAGTTCTATAATTCACCCCTCCACTTT; V: TRBV6-5; D: TRBD1; J: TRBJ1-6; size: -
CDR3: CASSYSSRSTDTQYF; DNA: TGTGCCAGCAGTTACTCCTCCCGGTCCACAGATACGCAGTATTTT; V: TRBV6-5; D: -; J: TRBJ2-3; size: -
CDR3: CASSRLFNEQFF; DNA: TGTGCCAGTAGTCGCCTCTTTAATGAGCAGTTCTTC; V: TRBV19; D: -; J: TRBJ2-1; size: few
CDR3: CASSFGRLGSPLHF; DNA: TGTGCCAGCAGTTTCGGAAGACTAGGTTCACCCCTCCACTTT; V: TRBV28; D: -; J: TRBJ1-6; size: -
CDR3: CASSPIAGEMKTQYF; DNA: TGTGCCAGCAGCCCCATCGCGGGGGAAATGAAGACCCAGTACTTC; V: TRBV7-6; D: TRBD2; J: TRBJ2-5; size: few
CDR3: CASRPGGGDMNTEAFF; DNA: TGTGCCAGCAGACCCGGCGGGGGGGACATGAACACTGAAGCTTTCTTT; V: TRBV7-9; D: -; J: TRBJ1-1; size: -
CDR3: CASSHGQHYSGANVLTF; DNA: TGCGCCAGCAGCCACGGCCAACACTACTCTGGGGCCAACGTCCTGACTTTC; V: TRBV4-1; D: -; J: TRBJ2-6; size: -
CDR3: CASSQVVGQNTEAFF; DNA: TGCGCCAGCAGCCAAGTCGTCGGCCAGAACACTGAAGCTTTCTTT; V: TRBV4-1; D: -; J: TRBJ1-1; size: few
CDR3: CASNRDSLNQPQHF; DNA: TGTGCCAGCAATCGGGACAGTCTCAATCAGCCCCAGCATTTT; V: TRBV28; D: TRBD1; J: TRBJ1-5; size: few
CDR3: CASSLWDRSTDTQYF; DNA: TGCGCCAGCAGCCTGTGGGACAGAAGCACAGATACGCAGTATTTT; V: TRBV5-1; D: TRBD1; J: TRBJ2-3; size: few
CDR3: CSANRDTDTEAFF; DNA: TGCAGTGCCAACCGGGACACTGACACTGAAGCTTTCTTT; V: TRBV20-1; D: -; J: TRBJ1-1; size: -
CDR3: CASSQGQGGYQETQYF; DNA: TGCGCCAGCAGCCAGGGACAGGGAGGTTACCAAGAGACCCAGTACTTC; V: TRBV5-1; D: TRBD1; J: TRBJ2-5; size: -
CDR3: CASSFRQFYGYTF; DNA: TGTGCCAGCAGCTTCAGGCAGTTCTATGGCTACACCTTC; V: TRBV11-2; D: -; J: TRBJ1-2; size: -
CDR3: CASSATGAGELFF; DNA: TGCGCCAGCAGCGCGACAGGGGCCGGGGAGCTGTTTTTT; V: TRBV5-1; D: TRBD1; J: TRBJ2-2; size: few
CDR3: CSARVRGPYGYTF; DNA: TGCAGTGCTAGAGTCAGGGGCCCCTATGGCTACACCTTC; V: TRBV20-1; D: -; J: TRBJ1-2; size: few
CDR3: CASSQDSLAAETQYF; DNA: TGCGCCAGCAGCCAAGATTCACTAGCGGCAGAGACCCAGTACTTC; V: TRBV4-3; D: TRBD2; J: TRBJ2-5; size: -
CDR3: CASSLTDSPHQPQHF; DNA: TGTGCCAGCAGCTTAACGGACAGCCCGCATCAGCCCCAGCATTTT; V: TRBV11-2; D: -; J: TRBJ1-5; size: few
CDR3: CASSAPGQGDYNEQFF; DNA: TGTGCCAGCAGTGCCCCGGGACAAGGAGACTACAATGAGCAGTTCTTC; V: TRBV6-4; D: -; J: TRBJ2-1; size: few
CDR3: CASSSVSGGQETQYF; DNA: TGTGCCAGCAGTTCCGTTAGCGGGGGCCAAGAGACCCAGTACTTC; V: TRBV27; D: TRBD2; J: TRBJ2-5; size: few
CDR3: CAWSVGRGDGYTF; DNA: TGTGCCTGGAGTGTTGGGAGGGGAGATGGCTACACCTTC; V: TRBV30; D: -; J: TRBJ1-2; size: few
CDR3: CASSSSGSETQYF; DNA: TGTGCCAGCAGCTCGTCGGGGTCAGAGACCCAGTACTTC; V: TRBV7-2; D: -; J: TRBJ2-5; size: few
CDR3: CASSWTVNTEAFF; DNA: TGCGCCAGCAGCTGGACAGTGAACACTGAAGCTTTCTTT; V: TRBV10-2; D: -; J: TRBJ1-1; size: many
CDR3: CSARSRSGGVTQYF; DNA: TGCAGTGCTAGAAGTCGGTCGGGGGGAGTTACGCAGTATTTT; V: TRBV20-1; D: TRBD2; J: TRBJ2-3; size: -
CDR3: CASRSQGANGELFF; DNA: TGTGCCAGCAGATCCCAGGGGGCCAACGGGGAGCTGTTTTTT; V: TRBV2; D: TRBD1; J: TRBJ2-2; size: few
CDR3: CASSTRTGGDYEQFF; DNA: TGCGCCAGCAGCACACGGACAGGGGGAGACTATGAGCAGTTCTTC; V: TRBV4-3; D: TRBD1; J: TRBJ2-1; size: -
CDR3: CASSSRPGQVYNEQFF; DNA: TGCGCCAGCAGCTCAAGACCGGGACAGGTTTACAATGAGCAGTTCTTC; V: TRBV5-1; D: TRBD1; J: TRBJ2-1; size: few
CDR3: CASKGQVQPMNTEAFF; DNA: TGTGCCAGCAAGGGACAGGTTCAACCCATGAACACTGAAGCTTTCTTT; V: TRBV6-2/TRBV6-3; D: TRBD1; J: TRBJ1-1; size: -
CDR3: CASSQDRAGNTEAFF; DNA: TGCGCCAGCAGCCAAGATCGGGCAGGGAACACTGAAGCTTTCTTT; V: TRBV4-1; D: -; J: TRBJ1-1; size: few
CDR3: CASSLEVIVTGELFF; DNA: TGTGCCAGCAGCTTAGAGGTTATCGTCACCGGGGAGCTGTTTTTT; V: TRBV7-2; D: -; J: TRBJ2-2; size: -
CDR3: CASSLDRGQETQYF; DNA: TGTGCCAGCAGTCTAGACAGGGGGCAAGAGACCCAGTACTTC; V: TRBV12-3/TRBV12-4; D: TRBD1; J: TRBJ2-5; size: -
CDR3: CASSQPGTGWAGELFF; DNA: TGTGCCAGCAGCCAACCTGGGACGGGTTGGGCCGGGGAGCTGTTTTTT; V: TRBV3-1; D: -; J: TRBJ2-2; size: -
CDR3: CASSLESIRVRGTEAFF; DNA: TGTGCCAGCAGCTTAGAAAGTATCCGGGTCAGGGGCACTGAAGCTTTCTTT; V: TRBV11-2; D: -; J: TRBJ1-1; size: -
CDR3: CASSPGLRGDTQYF; DNA: TGTGCCAGCAGCCCAGGACTAAGGGGAGATACGCAGTATTTT; V: TRBV11-2; D: -; J: TRBJ2-3; size: few
CDR3: CASSYSTVSQETQYF; DNA: TGTGCCAGCAGTTACTCGACCGTATCCCAAGAGACCCAGTACTTC; V: TRBV6-6; D: -; J: TRBJ2-5; size: few